A selection of T cell receptor beta chains follows, all from one sample in a study of blood T cell repertoires in COVID-19. The data were produced by immunoSEQ multiplex PCR, yet TCRdb's version contains in-frame clones alone and is incomplete. Of 100,000 to 150,000 clones in the sample, roughly 90% were seen once. The sequencing sample was made of peripheral blood. These receptors were obtained from a man aged 50-59 years with active or convalescent COVID-19. Both conserved end residues are part of each CDR3. A D gene is named only where the DNA matches it firmly. The listing skips clone size in some rows; elsewhere it reads once, few, many or a size class.

d_gene | j_gene | v_gene | abundance | CDR3aa | CDR3nt
TRBD2 | TRBJ2-7 | TRBV27 | few | CASSRTSGGAYEQYF | TGTGCCAGCAGCCGGACTAGCGGGGGAGCCTACGAGCAGTACTTC
. | TRBJ1-1 | TRBV9 | . | CASSVGRNTEAFF | TGTGCCAGCAGCGTTGGGAGGAACACTGAAGCTTTCTTT
TRBD2 | TRBJ2-2 | TRBV7-6 | . | CASRLANTGELFF | TGTGCCTCCCGACTAGCCAACACCGGGGAGCTGTTTTTT
. | TRBJ2-7 | TRBV7-2 | . | CASSPQYYEQYF | TGTGCCAGCAGCCCACAGTACTACGAGCAGTACTTC
. | TRBJ2-5 | TRBV7-2 | . | CASSDRYQETQYF | TGTGCCAGCTCAGACAGGTACCAAGAGACCCAGTACTTC
. | TRBJ1-1 | TRBV12-3/TRBV12-4 | . | CASSPQGHTEAFF | TGTGCCAGCAGTCCCCAGGGGCACACTGAAGCTTTCTTT
. | TRBJ1-5 | TRBV9 | few | CASSDGQNQPQHF | TGTGCCAGCAGCGACGGACAGAATCAGCCCCAGCATTTT
. | TRBJ1-1 | TRBV4-3 | few | CASSQFSGRNTEAFF | TGCGCCAGCAGCCAATTCTCGGGAAGAAACACTGAAGCTTTCTTT
. | TRBJ1-1 | TRBV18 | . | CASSPPMSTEAFF | TGTGCCAGCTCACCACCGATGAGTACTGAAGCTTTCTTT
TRBD1 | TRBJ2-5 | TRBV5-1 | . | CASSLARTGVKEETQYF | TGCGCCAGCAGCTTGGCCAGGACAGGGGTTAAAGAAGAGACCCAGTACTTC
TRBD1 | TRBJ2-2 | TRBV10-1 | . | CASSPGTGPGELFF | TGCGCCAGCAGTCCCGGGACAGGGCCCGGGGAGCTGTTTTTT
. | TRBJ1-2 | TRBV29-1 | once | CSVEDQTTMRYTF | TGCAGCGTTGAAGATCAGACAACGATGCGCTACACCTTC
. | TRBJ2-6 | TRBV19 | . | CASSRRVDGANVLTF | TGTGCCAGTAGCCGTCGGGTGGATGGGGCCAACGTCCTGACTTTC
. | TRBJ2-5 | TRBV30 | . | CAWSVQSLTQYF | TGTGCCTGGAGTGTACAGTCCCTCACCCAGTACTTC
. | TRBJ1-6 | TRBV27 | . | CASRIQGNHNSPLHF | TGTGCCAGCAGGATACAGGGTAATCATAATTCACCCCTCCACTTT
TRBD2 | TRBJ2-1 | TRBV18 | . | CASSPPLLAGGPNEQFF | TGTGCCAGCTCACCACCGTTGCTAGCGGGAGGGCCGAATGAGCAGTTCTTC
TRBD1 | TRBJ2-7 | TRBV2 | . | CASRTGGGYEQYF | TGTGCCAGCAGGACAGGGGGCGGGTACGAGCAGTACTTC
. | TRBJ2-7 | TRBV28 | . | CASSKSIYAEQYF | TGTGCCAGCAGTAAGAGTATCTACGCGGAGCAGTACTTC
. | TRBJ2-7 | TRBV19 | . | CASTQSGTRVPFEQYF | TGTGCCAGTACCCAATCCGGGACAAGGGTTCCCTTCGAGCAGTACTTC
TRBD1 | TRBJ2-3 | TRBV11-3 | . | CASSYRQGSTDTQYF | TGTGCCAGCAGCTATCGACAGGGGTCTACAGATACGCAGTATTTT
. | TRBJ2-2 | TRBV19 | . | CASSIGFGAGATGELFF | TGTGCCAGTAGTATAGGTTTTGGCGCAGGGGCAACCGGGGAGCTGTTTTTT
TRBD2 | TRBJ2-3 | TRBV28 | . | CASSGQRGGTDTQYF | TGTGCCAGCAGTGGGCAGCGGGGGGGAACAGATACGCAGTATTTT
. | TRBJ1-2 | TRBV15 | . | CATSRDRLAYGYTF | TGTGCCACCAGCAGAGACAGGTTGGCCTATGGCTACACCTTC
. | TRBJ2-7 | TRBV6-5 | . | CASSREGFFEQYF | TGTGCCAGCAGCCGCGAGGGATTTTTCGAGCAGTACTTC
. | TRBJ2-2 | TRBV19 | . | CASRGGPTGELFF | TGTGCCAGTAGGGGCGGGCCAACCGGGGAGCTGTTTTTT
TRBD1 | TRBJ2-7 | TRBV6-1 | few | CASSDPGTVLYEQYF | TGTGCCAGCAGTGACCCCGGGACAGTTCTCTACGAGCAGTACTTC
. | TRBJ1-2 | TRBV20-1 | . | CSASPPLQGATNYGYTF | TGCAGTGCTAGTCCCCCTTTACAGGGTGCCACGAACTATGGCTACACCTTC
. | TRBJ2-7 | TRBV6-1 | . | CASSGGPGSFSYEQYF | TGTGCCAGCAGTGGGGGGCCAGGATCGTTCTCCTACGAGCAGTACTTC
TRBD2 | TRBJ2-5 | TRBV7-2 | . | CASSLSVAGGKTQYF | TGTGCCAGCAGCTTAAGTGTCGCGGGGGGGAAGACCCAGTACTTC
TRBD1 | TRBJ2-1 | TRBV18 | . | CASSRDRGEQFF | TGTGCCAGCTCCCGGGACAGGGGCGAGCAGTTCTTC
TRBD2 | TRBJ2-5 | TRBV7-2 | . | CASSLGLGLASGTQYF | TGTGCCAGCAGCTTAGGTCTAGGACTAGCGTCAGGGACCCAGTACTTC
. | TRBJ2-3 | TRBV5-1 | . | CASSLEGRGATDTQYF | TGCGCCAGCAGCTTGGAAGGGCGGGGAGCCACAGATACGCAGTATTTT
. | TRBJ2-5 | TRBV7-8 | . | CASSPETGQETQYF | TGTGCCAGCAGCCCCGAGACGGGCCAAGAGACCCAGTACTTC
TRBD1 | TRBJ1-2 | TRBV3-1/TRBV3-2 | . | CASSQGPTGDVYGYTF | TGTGCCAGCAGCCAAGGGCCTACAGGGGATGTCTATGGCTACACCTTC
. | TRBJ2-2 | TRBV7-8 | . | CASSLVLGRGTGELFF | TGTGCCAGCAGCTTAGTGCTGGGCCGGGGAACCGGGGAGCTGTTTTTT
TRBD1 | TRBJ2-1 | TRBV3-1/TRBV3-2 | few | CASKNKGRTGGTSDEQFF | TGTGCCAGCAAAAATAAAGGCCGGACAGGCGGCACGTCCGATGAGCAGTTCTTC
TRBD1 | TRBJ2-7 | TRBV7-6 | . | CASSLTGQGGNEQYF | TGTGCCAGCAGCTTAACGGGACAGGGGGGCAACGAGCAGTACTTC